These T cell receptor beta chains were read from a single sample in a study of patients and donors after allogeneic stem cell transplantation. MiXCR was run by TCRdb on the RT-PCR reads, yielding one entry per CDR3 protein. The sample yields some 880,000 distinct CDR3 sequences, roughly 17% seen once. Sequenced input: blood, either unsorted or a sorted T cell fraction (not recorded which). The receptors here all came from a human donor who was either an allogeneic HSCT recipient or a stem cell or donor lymphocyte infusion donor (not recorded which). It is not recorded whose cells these are; they may come from a transplant donor. Both conserved end residues are part of each CDR3. A D gene is named only where the DNA matches it firmly. Size values are once, few and many counts, or a class for expanded clones, and some rows have none.

TRBV20-1	NA	TRBJ1-1	few	CSHESNASTEAFF	TGCAGCCATGAGTCCAATGCGAGCACTGAAGCTTTCTTT
TRBV9	NA	TRBJ2-1	NA	CASSLRGETGNEQFF	TGTGCCAGCAGCCTGCGCGGGGAGACGGGGAATGAGCAGTTCTTC
TRBV29-1	NA	TRBJ1-1	many	CSVVSTEAFF	TGCAGCGTTGTTTCCACTGAAGCTTTCTTT
TRBV4-2	NA	TRBJ1-3	few	CASSQDLEQTIKAGNTIYF	TGTGCCAGCAGCCAAGATCTGGAACAGACGATAAAGGCTGGAAACACCATATATTTT
TRBV9	NA	TRBJ1-6	few	CASSVDELYNSPLHF	TGTGCCAGCAGCGTAGACGAACTCTATAATTCACCCCTCCACTTT
TRBV9	TRBD1	TRBJ2-6	NA	CASRGQGSNVLTF	TGTGCCAGCAGAGGACAGGGATCCAACGTCCTGACTTTC
TRBV12-3/TRBV12-4	NA	TRBJ2-5	NA	CASSLNLRWGETQYF	TGTGCCAGCAGCTTAAATCTTCGTTGGGGAGAGACCCAGTACTTC
TRBV2	NA	TRBJ2-7	once	CAAGTLREQYF	TGTGCCGCAGGGACGCTGCGGGAGCAGTACTTC
TRBV4-1	TRBD2	TRBJ2-5	NA	CASSQGLGRLSQYF	TGCGCCAGCAGCCAGGGACTAGGCAGGTTGTCCCAGTACTTC
TRBV10-3	NA	TRBJ1-2	few	CAISAELNYGYTF	TGTGCCATCAGTGCAGAACTTAACTATGGCTACACCTTC
TRBV5-1	NA	TRBJ2-3	NA	CASSQALSTDTQYF	TGCGCCAGCAGCCAAGCCCTAAGCACAGATACGCAGTATTTT
TRBV24-1	NA	TRBJ2-2	few	CATSDLGGNTGELFF	TGTGCCACCAGTGATTTGGGGGGAAACACCGGGGAGCTGTTTTTT
TRBV4-2	NA	TRBJ2-7	once	CASSQLALTSSYEQYF	TGTGCCAGCAGCCAATTAGCCCTCACGAGCTCCTACGAGCAGTACTTC
TRBV4-2	TRBD2	TRBJ2-2	few	CASSQDPGGRSYTGELFF	TGTGCCAGCAGCCAAGATCCAGGCGGGAGATCATATACCGGGGAGCTGTTTTTT
TRBV7-8	TRBD2	TRBJ2-7	NA	CASSSAGGEGEQYF	TGTGCCAGCAGCTCCGCCGGGGGGGAGGGCGAGCAGTACTTC
TRBV3-1	NA	TRBJ2-5	once	CASSQVKVGQETQYF	TGTGCCAGCAGCCAAGTTAAGGTCGGCCAAGAGACCCAGTACTTC
TRBV30	TRBD2	TRBJ2-3	few	CAWSDSAGGPADTQYF	TGTGCCTGGAGTGACTCGGCGGGGGGGCCCGCAGATACGCAGTATTTT
TRBV30	NA	TRBJ2-7	NA	CAWSPRRYEQYF	TGTGCCTGGAGTCCCCGTCGGTACGAGCAGTACTTC
TRBV20-1	NA	TRBJ2-5	NA	CSARGRQRGQYF	TGCAGTGCTAGAGGCCGACAAAGGGGCCAGTACTTC
TRBV10-3	NA	TRBJ2-3	NA	CAIREEVDTQYF	TGTGCCATCAGGGAGGAAGTGGATACGCAGTATTTT
TRBV20-1	NA	TRBJ2-7	many	CSAHGGAVEQYF	TGCAGTGCTCACGGAGGGGCGGTGGAGCAGTACTTC
TRBV20-1	NA	TRBJ2-3	few	CSASFGRGTDTQYF	TGCAGTGCTAGTTTCGGCAGGGGCACAGATACGCAGTATTTT
TRBV5-1	TRBD2	TRBJ2-1	few	CASSLYSGSTNEQFF	TGCGCCAGCAGCTTGTACAGCGGGAGTACCAATGAGCAGTTCTTC
TRBV5-5	NA	TRBJ2-1	few	CASSTQPRAGDNEQFF	TGTGCCAGCAGCACTCAGCCCCGCGCCGGGGACAATGAGCAGTTCTTC
TRBV5-6	NA	TRBJ1-4	NA	CASSPGRLMGANEKLFF	TGTGCCAGCAGCCCGGGACGCCTAATGGGAGCTAATGAAAAACTGTTTTTT
TRBV12-3/TRBV12-4	NA	TRBJ2-7	many	CASSISSYEQYF	TGTGCCAGCAGCATAAGCTCCTACGAGCAGTACTTC
TRBV29-1	NA	TRBJ1-2	few	CSVSYTNGYTF	TGCAGCGTTTCGTACACCAACGGCTACACCTTC
TRBV5-1	TRBD1	TRBJ2-1	many	CASSSRQGASNEQFF	TGCGCCAGCAGCTCACGACAGGGGGCGAGCAATGAGCAGTTCTTC
TRBV9	NA	TRBJ2-5	few	CASSVATSGPGYF	TGTGCCAGCAGCGTAGCTACGTCGGGACCTGGGTACTTC
TRBV15	NA	TRBJ1-1	NA	CATSRERRGQVTEAFF	TGTGCCACCAGCAGAGAACGCAGGGGTCAAGTCACTGAAGCTTTCTTT
TRBV21-1	NA	TRBJ2-2	few	CASSKADSPDATGELFF	TGTGCCAGCAGCAAAGCGGACAGCCCGGATGCCACCGGGGAGCTGTTTTTT
TRBV4-2	NA	TRBJ1-6	NA	CASSQVPASGNSPLHF	TGTGCCAGCAGCCAAGTCCCCGCGTCGGGCAATTCACCCCTCCACTTT
TRBV5-1	TRBD1	TRBJ2-7	few	CASSPGTGRGAYEQYF	TGCGCCAGCAGCCCGGGGACAGGTCGAGGAGCCTACGAGCAGTACTTC
TRBV9	NA	TRBJ2-5	few	CASSLREWRGQETQYF	TGTGCCAGCAGCTTGAGGGAGTGGCGGGGCCAAGAGACCCAGTACTTC
TRBV5-5	TRBD2	TRBJ2-1	few	CASSLEGTSGSYNEQFF	TGTGCCAGCAGCTTGGAAGGGACTAGCGGTAGTTACAATGAGCAGTTCTTC
TRBV30	NA	TRBJ1-2	few	CAWSVSPGDGYTF	TGTGCCTGGAGTGTAAGCCCAGGGGATGGCTACACCTTC
TRBV12-3/TRBV12-4	NA	TRBJ2-1	NA	CASSSYRASSYNEQFF	TGTGCCAGCAGCTCTTACAGGGCCAGCTCCTACAATGAGCAGTTCTTC
TRBV15	NA	TRBJ1-3	NA	CATSRARGANTIYF	TGTGCCACCAGCAGAGCCCGAGGGGCCAACACCATATATTTT
TRBV7-9	NA	TRBJ2-5	NA	CASSLVQPTQETQYF	TGTGCCAGCAGCTTAGTCCAGCCAACCCAAGAGACCCAGTACTTC